Shown below are 16 T cell receptor beta chains from a single sample sequenced in a study of cytomegalovirus exposure and HLA in healthy donors. The PCR was carried out with 60 Vbeta primers and 13 Jbeta primers. TCRdb's copy holds only in-frame clones and misses some; the assay was immunoSEQ multiplex PCR. The sample shows 120,000 or so clones, approximately 87% of them seen only once. Sequenced: PBMCs. The receptors here all came from a young man in good health and CMV-seropositive.

V gene TRBV2 combines with J gene TRBJ2-1, with a tentative D call TRBD2 (5 bases). V was trimmed by 2 bases and J by 4 bases, leaving 9 bases between them. This CDR3 has 14 residues. Germline V gives CDR1 SNHLY, CDR2 FYNNEI. The DNA for the CDR3 is TGTGCCAGCAGTGAAAGCGGCAATTACAATGAGCAGTTCTTC. Protein: CASSESGNYNEQFF.

The chain joins TRBV4-1 to TRBJ1-1; 10 positions match TRBD1. The CDR3 sequence is 15 residues long. Germline CDR1 is MGHRA and CDR2 is YSYEKL. Trimming at V came to 0 bases and at J to 11 bases, leaving 9 bases not matched to a gene. The CDR3 is CASSQDSPGQGTAFF. The CDR3 DNA follows: TGCGCCAGCAGCCAAGATTCTCCGGGACAGGGGACGGCTTTCTTT.

Relative to its sample, this clone is medium-sized (0.01 to 0.1%). The chain uses TRBV7-3 and TRBJ2-1; TRBD2 might be the D (6 bases). Looked up from germline, CDR1 is SGHTA and CDR2 is FQGTGA. V lost 4 bases and J 9 bases, leaving 19 bases between the germline ends. The CDR3 extends over 15 amino acids. The CDR3 reads CASSSSLTSNREQFF. The CDR3 nucleotides read TGTGCCAGCAGCTCCTCCCTGACTAGTAACCGTGAGCAGTTCTTC.

The CDR3 region has the DNA TGTGCCAGCAGTGACGATGGTGCTGGGAGTGAGCAGTTCTTC. Protein product: CASSDDGAGSEQFF. The chain is built from TRBV6-4 and TRBJ2-1; possible D gene TRBD2, 5 bases. Germline assignment: CDR1 MRHNA and CDR2 SNTAGT. This CDR3 region has 14 residues. V was pared by 2 bases and J by 9 bases, with 14 bases between.

For this clone: A far larger clone is one base from this, pointing to a likely read error. This chain's CDR3 is CASSHTSGGAYEQYF. CDR3 coding DNA: TGTGCCAGCAGCCATACTAGCGGGGGGGCCTACGAGCAGTACTTC. The chain links TRBV7-2 to TRBJ2-7; 13 nucleotides line up with TRBD2. The V segment lost 5 bases and the J segment 2 bases; nucleotides outside the gene matches: 3. Per the germline V gene, CDR1 is SGHTA and CDR2 is FQGNSA. The CDR3 is made up of 15 amino acids.

Only one count was recorded for this clone. V and J are TRBV7-9 and TRBJ2-7; D is unclear. Germline values: CDR1 SEHNR, CDR2 FQNEAQ (reference sequence). This CDR3 spans 14 amino acids. V lost 4 bases and J lost 0, with 10 bases in between. CDR3 sequence: CASSSYGLSYEQYF. DNA for the CDR3: TGTGCCAGCAGCTCGTATGGGCTCTCCTACGAGCAGTACTTC. Combining the CDR3 with reference TRBV7-9 and TRBJ2-7 gives the whole variable domain DTGVSQNPRHKITKRGQNVTFRCDPISEHNRLYWYRQTLGQGPEFLTYFQNEAQLEKSRLLSDRFSAERPKGSFSTLEIQRTEQGDSAMYLCASSSYGLSYEQYFGPGTRLTVT.

V gene TRBV7-8 combines with J gene TRBJ1-2, with 12 bases fitting TRBD1. V lost 6 bases to trimming and J lost 1 base; unmatched junction nucleotides: 12. The CDR3 spans 18 residues. Looked up from germline, CDR1 is SGHVS and CDR2 is FQNEAQ. CDR3 in amino acids: CASSFRDRGLEGNYGYTF. The DNA for the CDR3 is TGTGCCAGCAGTTTCCGGGACAGGGGGCTAGAGGGTAACTATGGCTACACCTTC.

V and J are TRBV4-1 and TRBJ1-1; no clear D gene. The length of the CDR3 is 16 residues. V lost 2 bases, J lost 0 bases, and 13 bases lay in between. Per germline, CDR1 MGHRA and CDR2 YSYEKL. The CDR3 is CASSQLWQVMNTEAFF. DNA for the CDR3: TGCGCCAGCAGCCAACTCTGGCAGGTCATGAACACTGAAGCTTTCTTT.

The chain is built from TRBV7-7 and TRBJ2-2, with a tentative D call TRBD1 (6 bases). The germline V gene encodes CDR1 SSHAT and CDR2 FNYEAQ (reference sequence). This CDR3 is built from 15 residues. V dropped 6 bases and J dropped 4 bases, with 15 bases sitting between them. CDR3 protein: CASRPQQGGTGELFF. In DNA, the CDR3 is TGTGCCAGCAGACCCCAACAGGGCGGCACCGGGGAGCTGTTTTTT.

V gene TRBV7-6 combines with J gene TRBJ1-1; D gene uncertain. CDR1 is SGHVS and CDR2 is FNYEAQ in the germline V gene. The CDR3 consists of 12 residues. The V end was cut by 1 base, the J end by 9 bases, with 9 bases between. CDR3 in DNA: TGTGCCAGCAGCTTAGAAATTCCTAAAGCTTTCTTT. Translating gives CASSLEIPKAFF.

The chain carries TRBV4-1 and TRBJ2-7; TRBD1 matches 7 bases. CDR1 is MGHRA, CDR2 YSYEKL, per germline. CDR3 length: 14 residues. The J segment lost 7 bases and the V segment lost 3 bases, leaving 9 bases of the junction unmatched. The DNA for the CDR3 is TGCGCCAGCAGCCACCGGGACAGCGTGGGGGAGCAGTACTTC. Its translation: CASSHRDSVGEQYF.

This clone was observed once. The chain joins TRBV7-2 to TRBJ2-7, with D tentatively TRBD2 (5 bases). Trimming cost V 5 bases and J 5 bases, with 10 bases left between them. This CDR3 region has 12 residues. Germline loops: CDR1 SGHTA, CDR2 FQGNSA. CDR3 in DNA: TGTGCCAGCAGCACACCCGGGGACGAGCAGTACTTC. Protein product: CASSTPGDEQYF.

V is TRBV19 and J is TRBJ1-2; maybe TRBD1 (5 bases). The CDR3 extends over 14 amino acids. Germline CDR1 reads LNHDA; CDR2 reads SQIVND (reference sequence). Trimming left V 7 bases short and J 4 bases short, with 16 bases between. CDR3 nucleotides: TGTGCCAGTAACCTTCACGAAGGGGTCTATGGCTACACCTTC. Protein: CASNLHEGVYGYTF.

This clone has just one count. The chain uses TRBV9 and TRBJ2-3; 13 positions agree with TRBD2. Per germline, CDR1 SGDLS and CDR2 YYNGEE. This CDR3 spans 16 amino acids. Trimming at V came to 4 bases and at J to 2 bases, leaving 4 bases not matched to a gene. The CDR3 DNA reads TGTGCCAGCAGCCCCGGGACTAGCGGGGACACAGATACGCAGTATTTT. It encodes CASSPGTSGDTDTQYF. Based on the CDR3 plus reference TRBV9 and TRBJ2-3, the full variable domain is DSGVTQTPKHLITATGQRVTLRCSPRSGDLSVYWYQQSLDQGLQFLIQYYNGEERAKGNILERFSAQQFPDLHSELNLSSLELGDSALYFCASSPGTSGDTDTQYFGPGTRLTVL.

Details on this clone: A read error likely explains this, since a far larger clone differs by one base. The V call is TRBV5-1, the J call TRBJ1-4, with 8 bases identical to TRBD1. Losses at the gene ends were 4 bases for V and 8 bases for J; bases not matched to a gene: 10. This CDR3 has 15 residues. CDR1 SGHRS and CDR2 YFSETQ come from the germline V gene. CDR3 coding DNA: TGCGCCAGCAGCCCCCCCAGGGGGCGATGGGAAAAACTGTTTTTT. It encodes CASSPPRGRWEKLFF.

For this clone: Other nucleotide sequences in the sample specify the same CDR3. The genes are TRBV5-1 and TRBJ2-1, with unresolved D. The germline V gene has CDR1 SGHRS and CDR2 YFSETQ. Trimming removed 1 base from V and 6 bases from J, with 11 bases in between. CDR3 length equals 14 residues. The CDR3 sequence is CASSLSSMSNEQFF. CDR3 DNA sequence: TGCGCCAGCAGCTTGTCAAGCATGAGCAATGAGCAGTTCTTC.